A single sample gave rise to the 20 T cell receptor beta chains below, sequenced in a study of blood T cell repertoires in COVID-19. Data came from immunoSEQ multiplex PCR; TCRdb stores just in-frame clones and leaves some out. The sample includes fewer than 350,000 clones, approximately 86% of them seen just once. The sample taken for sequencing was peripheral blood. The receptors originated from a man aged 18 to 30 with active or convalescent COVID-19.

The chain couples TRBV4-1 to TRBJ1-5; 10 nucleotides line up with TRBD1. After removal of 8 bases from V and 4 bases from J, the junction contained 2 bases not matched to a gene. The length of the CDR3 is 13 residues. Germline CDR1 MGHRA, CDR2 YSYEKL. The CDR3 sequence is CASGQGENQPQHF. In DNA form, the CDR3 reads TGCGCCAGCGGACAGGGGGAGAATCAGCCCCAGCATTTT.

This chain uses TRBV7-2 with TRBJ2-3; D possibly corresponds to TRBD1 (5 bases). Trimming removed 2 bases from V and 3 bases from J, with 12 bases in between. The CDR3 loop spans 15 amino acids. Germline lookup yields CDR1 SGHTA and CDR2 FQGNSA. Here the CDR3 DNA reads TGTGCCAGCAGCTTATCGGCAGGGTTTACAGATACGCAGTATTTT. It yields the protein CASSLSAGFTDTQYF.

This chain joins TRBV7-2 and TRBJ1-2, with D unclear. Germline CDR1 reads SGHTA; CDR2 reads FQGNSA. Trimming left V 6 bases short and J 0 bases short, with 11 bases between. CDR3 size: 14 residues. DNA for the CDR3: TGTGCCAGCAGACTCCAGGAAACTAACTATGGCTACACCTTC. Protein product: CASRLQETNYGYTF.

The chain combines TRBV27 with TRBJ1-1; D uncertain. V was pared by 8 bases and J by 1 base, with 11 bases between. This CDR3 is built from 13 residues. CDR1 is MNHEY, CDR2 SMNVEV, per germline (reference sequence). CDR3 nucleotides: TGTGCCAGCGGTCTAGAATGGAACACTGAAGCTTTCTTT. Its translation: CASGLEWNTEAFF.

The V call is TRBV20-1, the J call TRBJ1-2, with D hard to call. The CDR3 is made up of 11 amino acids. Germline V gene lookup returns CDR1 DFQATT and CDR2 SNEGSKA (reference sequence). The V and J ends lost 6 bases and 8 bases respectively, with 13 bases between them. In DNA form, the CDR3 reads TGCAGTGCCAATAAGGGAGAAGGCTACACCTTC. It encodes CSANKGEGYTF.

The genes are TRBV25-1 and TRBJ1-6; D is ambiguous. In germline, CDR1 is MGHDK, CDR2 SYGVNS. The CDR3 is 16 amino acids. V lost 0 bases, J lost 3 bases, and 9 bases lay in between. The CDR3: CASSEYVADYNSPLHF. CDR3 DNA: TGTGCCAGCAGTGAATATGTTGCAGACTATAATTCACCCCTCCACTTT.

The rearrangement links TRBV11-2 to TRBJ2-1; 7 bases line up with TRBD1. Germline CDR1 reads SGHAT; CDR2 reads FQNNGV. The CDR3 is 14 amino acids. V lost 4 bases, J lost 3 bases, and 3 bases stayed unmatched. For the CDR3, the DNA is TGTGCCAGCAGCTACCGGGACAGCTACAATGAGCAGTTCTTC. Translating it yields CASSYRDSYNEQFF.

J is TRBJ1-5 and V is TRBV12-5; tentatively, D is TRBD1 (5 bases). The V end lost 0 bases, the J end lost 6 bases, and 15 bases lay between the germline ends. Per germline, CDR1 LGHNT and CDR2 FRNRAP. This CDR3 is built from 16 residues. This CDR3 reads CASGLVFGREGQPQHF. The CDR3 DNA is TGTGCTAGTGGTTTGGTTTTTGGCAGGGAGGGTCAGCCCCAGCATTTT.

V gene TRBV2 combines with J gene TRBJ2-3; TRBD2 matches at 9 bases. From germline, CDR1 is SNHLY and CDR2 FYNNEI. There are 18 residues in the CDR3. The V and J ends lost 8 bases and 1 base, in that order; junction bases with no gene match: 16. The CDR3 nucleotides read TGTGCCAGCGGCTCCACGCGGGGGGGCCTCGGGGGCACAGATACGCAGTATTTT. This translates into CASGSTRGGLGGTDTQYF. Variable domain in full (rest from reference TRBV2 and TRBJ2-3): EPEVTQTPSHQVTQMGQEVILRCVPISNHLYFYWYRQILGQKVEFLVSFYNNEISEKSEIFDDQFSVERPDGSNFTLKIRSTKLEDSAMYFCASGSTRGGLGGTDTQYFGPGTRLTVL.

The chain joins TRBV7-9 to TRBJ2-5; TRBD2 is a possible D gene (5 bases). The CDR3 sequence is 15 residues long. Deletions cut 1 base from V and 5 bases from J, with 14 bases between. Germline V gene sequence: CDR1 SEHNR, CDR2 FQNEAQ (reference sequence). This CDR3 reads CASSLGVARGETQYF. CDR3 sequence (DNA): TGTGCCAGCAGCTTAGGTGTAGCAAGAGGGGAGACCCAGTACTTC.

V gene TRBV5-5 combines with J gene TRBJ2-7, with 8 bases lining up with TRBD2. The germline V gene has CDR1 SGHKS and CDR2 YYEKEE (reference sequence). The V gene end was trimmed by 0 bases and the J gene end by 5 bases; junction bases not matched to a gene: 4. CDR3 length equals 14 residues. The CDR3 DNA follows: TGTGCCAGCAGCTTGGTTGCGGGGGGCCACGAGCAGTACTTC. Encoded protein: CASSLVAGGHEQYF. Variable domain in full (rest from reference TRBV5-5 and TRBJ2-7): DAGVTQSPTHLIKTRGQQVTLRCSPISGHKSVSWYQQVLGQGPQFIFQYYEKEERGRGNFPDRFSARQFPNYSSELNVNALLLGDSALYLCASSLVAGGHEQYFGPGTRLTVT.

This clone has only one observation. The chain recombines TRBV6-2 or TRBV6-3 with TRBJ2-7; D not resolved. Germline V CDR1 and CDR2: MNHEY, SVGEGT. The CDR3 length is 13 residues. V gave up 2 bases and J gave up 3 bases, with 8 bases separating them. Written as DNA, the CDR3 is TGTGCCAGCAGTTACCAGATCCACTACGAGCAGTACTTC. The encoded protein is CASSYQIHYEQYF.

The rearrangement uses TRBV2 and TRBJ1-2; TRBD1 matches 7 bases. The V gene's germline CDR1 is SNHLY and CDR2 FYNNEI. V lost 6 bases and J lost 2; bases outside the gene matches: 3. This CDR3 is 13 amino acids long. The CDR3 DNA sequence: TGTGCCAGCAGAAGGGACAGCAACTATGGCTACACCTTC. It codes for CASRRDSNYGYTF.

The chain has TRBV12-3 or TRBV12-4 and TRBJ2-5; 7 bases match TRBD1. V lost 2 bases to trimming and J lost 3 bases; unmatched junction nucleotides: 0. The CDR3 spans 13 residues. CDR3 DNA: TGTGCCAGCAGTTTACAGGGGGAAGAGACCCAGTACTTC. As protein: CASSLQGEETQYF.

The chain uses TRBV27 and TRBJ2-7, with D tentatively TRBD2 (6 bases). Trimming removed 4 bases from V and 1 base from J, with 8 bases in between. The length of the CDR3 is 13 residues. CDR1 MNHEY and CDR2 SMNVEV come from the germline V gene (reference sequence). For the CDR3, the DNA is TGTGCCAGCAGTTGGGGGACTTCCTACGAGCAGTACTTC. It specifies CASSWGTSYEQYF.

The CDR3 is CASTPGGLNYEQYF. The CDR3 DNA reads TGTGCCAGCACCCCGGGTGGCCTCAATTACGAGCAGTACTTC. The V and J genes are TRBV3-1 (or the pseudogene TRBV3-2) and TRBJ2-7; no clear D. V was trimmed by 7 bases and J by 4 bases, leaving 17 bases between them. The CDR3 extends over 14 amino acids. Germline CDR1 LGHDT, CDR2 YNNKEL (reference sequence).

Notes on this clone: The same CDR3 is also encoded by other DNA sequences in this sample. The chain couples TRBV9 to TRBJ1-5; perhaps TRBD1 as D (5 bases). Germline V gives CDR1 SGDLS, CDR2 YYNGEE. The V and J ends lost 0 bases and 2 bases respectively, with 6 bases between them. The CDR3 spans 14 residues. The CDR3 sequence is CASSVGGGNQPQHF. The CDR3 bases are TGTGCCAGCAGCGTAGGGGGCGGCAATCAGCCCCAGCATTTT.

This clone came up once. The chain recombines TRBV6-5 with TRBJ1-5, with D possibly being TRBD1 (5 bases). Trimming took 6 bases from V and 6 from J, leaving 15 bases between them. This CDR3 spans 14 amino acids. Germline values: CDR1 MNHEY, CDR2 SVGAGI. CDR3 coding DNA: TGTGCCAGCAGGGCCCAGGGTCGGGCTCAGCCCCAGCATTTT. Residues: CASRAQGRAQPQHF.

CDR3 residues: CASSSNKIMNTEAFF. The CDR3 DNA sequence: TGTGCCAGCAGCAGTAACAAGATAATGAACACTGAAGCTTTCTTT. V gene TRBV6-5 combines with J gene TRBJ1-1; D is uncertain. The CDR3 sequence is 15 residues long. Germline values: CDR1 MNHEY, CDR2 SVGAGI. V was shortened by 6 bases and J by 0 bases, with 14 bases between the two germline ends.

The chain joins TRBV2 to TRBJ2-3; a possible D gene is TRBD1 (5 bases). Germline CDR1 and CDR2: SNHLY and FYNNEI. Deletions cut 3 bases from V and 4 bases from J, with 14 bases between. The CDR3 consists of 15 residues. Here the CDR3 DNA reads TGTGCCAGCAGTGACGTCTATTTAGGGGCAGATACGCAGTATTTT. This sequence encodes CASSDVYLGADTQYF.